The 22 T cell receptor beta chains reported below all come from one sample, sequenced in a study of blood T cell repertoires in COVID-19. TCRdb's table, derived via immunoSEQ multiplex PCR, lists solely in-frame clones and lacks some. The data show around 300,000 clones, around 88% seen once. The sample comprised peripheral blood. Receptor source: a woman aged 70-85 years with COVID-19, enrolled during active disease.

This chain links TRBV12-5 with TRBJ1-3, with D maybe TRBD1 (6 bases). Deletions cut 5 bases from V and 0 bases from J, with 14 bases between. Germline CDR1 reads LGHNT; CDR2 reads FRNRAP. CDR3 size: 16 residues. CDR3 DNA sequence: TGTGCTAGTGGTCCCTCCGACAGGTTCTCTGGAAACACCATATATTTT. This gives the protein CASGPSDRFSGNTIYF.

The CDR3, as DNA: TGTGCCAGCAAGGGGACAGGGGGGTCGAATGGCTACACCTTC. Protein sequence: CASKGTGGSNGYTF. The chain combines TRBV2 with TRBJ1-2, with 11 bases identical to TRBD1. Per the germline V gene, CDR1 is SNHLY and CDR2 is FYNNEI. CDR3 size: 14 residues. The J segment lost 6 bases and the V segment lost 7 bases, leaving 7 bases of the junction unmatched.

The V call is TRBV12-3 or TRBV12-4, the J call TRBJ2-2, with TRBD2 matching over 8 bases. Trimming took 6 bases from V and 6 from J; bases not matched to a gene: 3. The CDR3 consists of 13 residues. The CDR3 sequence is CASSPGGPGELFF. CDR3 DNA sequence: TGTGCCAGCAGCCCGGGGGGGCCCGGGGAGCTGTTTTTT.

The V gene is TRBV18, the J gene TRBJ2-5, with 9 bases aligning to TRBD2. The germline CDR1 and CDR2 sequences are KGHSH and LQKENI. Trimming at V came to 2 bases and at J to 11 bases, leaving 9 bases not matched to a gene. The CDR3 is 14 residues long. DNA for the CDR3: TGTGCCAGCTCACCATTAGCGGGGGCCTCCGATCAGTACTTC. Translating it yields CASSPLAGASDQYF.

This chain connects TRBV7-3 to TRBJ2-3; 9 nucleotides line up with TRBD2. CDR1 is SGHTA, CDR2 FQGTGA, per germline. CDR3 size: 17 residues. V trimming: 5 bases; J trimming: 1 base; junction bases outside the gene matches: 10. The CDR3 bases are TGTGCCAGCAGCCCCCGAGGCGGGGGGGTCGGCACAGATACGCAGTATTTT. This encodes CASSPRGGGVGTDTQYF.

CDR3 in DNA: TGTGCCAGCAGCTTAGGGGGGGGAGTAGATACGCAGTATTTT. Translating it yields CASSLGGGVDTQYF. The J gene is TRBJ2-3, the V gene TRBV7-2, with TRBD2 matching 7 bases. CDR1 is SGHTA and CDR2 is FQGNSA in the germline V gene. This CDR3 has 14 residues. After removal of 1 base from V and 5 bases from J, the junction contained 3 bases not matched to a gene.

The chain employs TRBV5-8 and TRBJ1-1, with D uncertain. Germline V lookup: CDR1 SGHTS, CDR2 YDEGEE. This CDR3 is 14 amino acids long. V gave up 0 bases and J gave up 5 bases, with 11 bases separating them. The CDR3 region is CASSLAPGRTEAFF. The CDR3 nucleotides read TGTGCCAGCAGCTTGGCCCCGGGGAGGACTGAAGCTTTCTTT. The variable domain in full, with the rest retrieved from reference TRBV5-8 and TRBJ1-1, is EAGVTQSPTHLIKTRGQQATLRCSPISGHTSVYWYQQALGLGLQFLLWYDEGEERNRGNFPPRFSGRQFPNYSSELNVNALELEDSALYLCASSLAPGRTEAFFGQGTRLTVV.

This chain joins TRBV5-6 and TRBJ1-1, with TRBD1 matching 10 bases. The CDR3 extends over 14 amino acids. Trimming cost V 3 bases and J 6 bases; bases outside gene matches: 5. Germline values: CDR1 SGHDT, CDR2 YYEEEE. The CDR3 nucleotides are TGTGCCAGCAGCTATAGGGACAGGGGAGCTGAAGCTTTCTTT. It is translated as CASSYRDRGAEAFF.

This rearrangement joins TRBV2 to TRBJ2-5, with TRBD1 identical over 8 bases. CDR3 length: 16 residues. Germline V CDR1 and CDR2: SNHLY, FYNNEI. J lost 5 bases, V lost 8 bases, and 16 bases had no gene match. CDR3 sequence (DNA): TGTGCCAGCCGGAAGACAGGGGATGGAAAAAGGGAGACCCAGTACTTC. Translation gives CASRKTGDGKRETQYF.

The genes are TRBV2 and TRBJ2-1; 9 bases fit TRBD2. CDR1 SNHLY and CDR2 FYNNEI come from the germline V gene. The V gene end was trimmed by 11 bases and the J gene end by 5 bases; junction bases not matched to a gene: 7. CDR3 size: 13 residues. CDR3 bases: TGTGCCCGCCAGGGCGGGGGGGACAATGAGCAGTTCTTC. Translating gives CARQGGGDNEQFF.

Here the CDR3 DNA reads TGTGCCAGCAGCCTCCCTGGGACACCGAATTCACCCCTCCACTTT. It is translated as CASSLPGTPNSPLHF. V gene TRBV3-1 (or the pseudogene TRBV3-2) combines with J gene TRBJ1-6; the D gene is possibly TRBD1 (6 bases). The CDR3 is made up of 15 amino acids. Trimming removed 4 bases from V and 7 bases from J, with 14 bases in between. Germline loops: CDR1 LGHDT, CDR2 YNNKEL (reference sequence).

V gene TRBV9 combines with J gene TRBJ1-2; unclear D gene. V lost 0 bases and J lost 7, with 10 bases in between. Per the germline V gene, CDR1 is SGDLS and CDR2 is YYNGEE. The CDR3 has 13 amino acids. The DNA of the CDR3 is TGTGCCAGCAGCGTAGAAACAGAAAGTGGCTACACCTTC. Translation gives CASSVETESGYTF.

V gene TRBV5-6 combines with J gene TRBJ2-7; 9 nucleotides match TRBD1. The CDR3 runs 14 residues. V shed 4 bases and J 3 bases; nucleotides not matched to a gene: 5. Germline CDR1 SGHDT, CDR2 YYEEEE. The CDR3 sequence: CASSPGQGGYEQYF. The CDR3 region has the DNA TGTGCCAGCAGCCCGGGACAGGGAGGCTACGAGCAGTACTTC.

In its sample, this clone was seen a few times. This CDR3 reads CASSQVWLEWETQYF. The CDR3, as DNA: TGTGCCAGCAGCCAAGTATGGCTAGAATGGGAGACCCAGTACTTC. The genes are TRBV3-1 (or the pseudogene TRBV3-2) and TRBJ2-5; D uncertain. The germline gives CDR1 LGHDT, CDR2 YNNKEL (reference sequence). CDR3 size: 15 residues. Trimming cost V 1 base and J 5 bases, with 14 bases left between them.

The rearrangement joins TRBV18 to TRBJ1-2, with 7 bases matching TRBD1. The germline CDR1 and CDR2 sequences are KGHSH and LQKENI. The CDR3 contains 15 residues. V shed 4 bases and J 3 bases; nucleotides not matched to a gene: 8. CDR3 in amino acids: CASSLQGTLDYGYTF. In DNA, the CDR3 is TGTGCCAGCTCACTACAGGGGACATTAGACTATGGCTACACCTTC.

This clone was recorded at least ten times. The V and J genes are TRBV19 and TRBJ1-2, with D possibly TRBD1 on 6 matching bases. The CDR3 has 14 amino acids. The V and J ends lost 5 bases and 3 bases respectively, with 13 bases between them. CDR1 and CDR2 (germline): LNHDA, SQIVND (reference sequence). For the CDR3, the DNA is TGTGCCAGTAGTGAGGGGGTTTTCTACTATGGCTACACCTTC. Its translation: CASSEGVFYYGYTF.

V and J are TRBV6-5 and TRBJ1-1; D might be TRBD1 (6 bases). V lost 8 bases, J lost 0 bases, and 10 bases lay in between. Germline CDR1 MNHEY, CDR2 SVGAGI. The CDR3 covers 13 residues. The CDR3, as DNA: TGTGCCAGCCGATGGACAGTGAACACTGAAGCTTTCTTT. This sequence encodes CASRWTVNTEAFF.

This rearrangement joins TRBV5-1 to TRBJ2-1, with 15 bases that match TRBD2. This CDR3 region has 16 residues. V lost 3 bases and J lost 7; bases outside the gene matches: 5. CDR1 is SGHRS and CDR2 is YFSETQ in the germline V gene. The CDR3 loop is CASSYGTSGGLNEQFF. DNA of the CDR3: TGCGCCAGCAGCTATGGGACTAGCGGGGGGTTAAATGAGCAGTTCTTC. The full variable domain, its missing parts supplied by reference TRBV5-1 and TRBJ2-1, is KAGVTQTPRYLIKTRGQQVTLSCSPISGHRSVSWYQQTPGQGLQFLFEYFSETQRNKGNFPGRFSGRQFSNSRSEMNVSTLELGDSALYLCASSYGTSGGLNEQFFGPGTRLTVL.

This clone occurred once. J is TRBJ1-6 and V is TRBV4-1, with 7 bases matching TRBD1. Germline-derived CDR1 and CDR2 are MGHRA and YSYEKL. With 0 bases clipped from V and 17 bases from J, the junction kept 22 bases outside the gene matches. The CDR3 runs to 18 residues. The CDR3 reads CASSQESIGSTGAPAVHF. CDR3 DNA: TGCGCCAGCAGCCAAGAAAGTATCGGAAGTACAGGGGCGCCGGCGGTCCACTTT.

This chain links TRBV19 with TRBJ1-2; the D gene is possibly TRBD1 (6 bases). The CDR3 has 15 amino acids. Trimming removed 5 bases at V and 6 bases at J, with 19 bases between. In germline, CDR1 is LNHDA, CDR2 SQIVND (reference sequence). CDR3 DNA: TGTGCCAGTAGTTCCAGTTGGCAGGGGAATCATGGCTACACCTTC. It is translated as CASSSSWQGNHGYTF.

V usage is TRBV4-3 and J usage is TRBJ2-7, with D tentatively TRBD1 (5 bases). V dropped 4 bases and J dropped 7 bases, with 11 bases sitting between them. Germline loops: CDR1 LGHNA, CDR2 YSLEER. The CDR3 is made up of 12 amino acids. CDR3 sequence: CASSLSKGEQYF. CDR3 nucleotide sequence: TGCGCCAGCAGCCTGTCAAAGGGGGAGCAGTACTTC.

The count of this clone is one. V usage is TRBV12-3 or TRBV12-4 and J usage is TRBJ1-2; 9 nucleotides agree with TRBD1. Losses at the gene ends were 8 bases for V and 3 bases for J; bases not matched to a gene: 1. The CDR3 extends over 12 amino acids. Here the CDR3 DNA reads TGTGCCAGCCGGGACAGGGACTATGGCTACACCTTC. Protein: CASRDRDYGYTF.